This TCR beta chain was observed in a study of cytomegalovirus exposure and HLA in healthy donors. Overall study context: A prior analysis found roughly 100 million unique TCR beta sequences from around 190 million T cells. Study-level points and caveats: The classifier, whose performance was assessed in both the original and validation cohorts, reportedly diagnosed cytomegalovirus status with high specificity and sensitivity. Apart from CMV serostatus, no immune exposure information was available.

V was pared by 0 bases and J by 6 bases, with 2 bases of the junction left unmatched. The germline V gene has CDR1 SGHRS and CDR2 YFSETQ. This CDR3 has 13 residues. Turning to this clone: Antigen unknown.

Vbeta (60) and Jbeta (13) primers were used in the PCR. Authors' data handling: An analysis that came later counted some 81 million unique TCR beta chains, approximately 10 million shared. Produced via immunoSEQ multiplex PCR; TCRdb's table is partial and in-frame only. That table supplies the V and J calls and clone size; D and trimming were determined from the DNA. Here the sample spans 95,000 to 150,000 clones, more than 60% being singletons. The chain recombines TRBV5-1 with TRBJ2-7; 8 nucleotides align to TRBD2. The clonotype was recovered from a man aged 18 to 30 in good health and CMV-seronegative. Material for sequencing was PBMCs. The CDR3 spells CASSLAAGGEQYF. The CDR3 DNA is TGCGCCAGCAGCTTGGCCGCGGGGGGCGAGCAGTACTTC.